Each of the 21 T cell receptor beta chains below was sequenced from the same sample in a study of blood T cell repertoires in COVID-19. Repertoires were generated with immunoSEQ multiplex PCR, while TCRdb's copy carries only in-frame clones and drops some. Among approximately 85,000 clones listed, roughly 87% were seen once. Specimen: peripheral blood. The receptors here all came from a woman in her forties or fifties with active or convalescent COVID-19.

This sequence joins TRBV7-9 and TRBJ2-2, with 7 bases that match TRBD2. The CDR3 covers 16 residues. Looked up from germline, CDR1 is SEHNR and CDR2 is FQNEAQ (reference sequence). V shed 5 bases, J shed 4 bases, and the junction held 10 bases outside the gene matches. The CDR3 loop is CASSVSLGRGTGELFF. The CDR3 region has the DNA TGTGCCAGCAGCGTCTCACTAGGGAGGGGCACCGGGGAGCTGTTTTTT.

V and J are TRBV27 and TRBJ1-1; D might be TRBD1 (5 bases). With 1 base removed from V and 5 bases from J, the gap between germline ends came to 11 bases. In germline, CDR1 is MNHEY, CDR2 SMNVEV (reference sequence). The CDR3 length is 14 residues. DNA of the CDR3: TGTGCCAGCAGTTTATTTCAGGGTGGAACTGAAGCTTTCTTT. Translation: CASSLFQGGTEAFF.

V and J are TRBV24-1 and TRBJ1-5; D gene unclear. This CDR3 contains 13 residues. Germline V lookup: CDR1 KGHDR, CDR2 SFDVKD. V dropped 5 bases and J dropped 0 bases, with 4 bases sitting between them. CDR3 residues: CATSANSNQPQHF. The CDR3 DNA reads TGTGCCACCAGTGCTAATAGCAATCAGCCCCAGCATTTT.

The table lists this clone with a few counts. This rearrangement joins TRBV6-6 to TRBJ1-1; 7 bases are shared with TRBD1. Germline-derived CDR1 and CDR2 are MNHNY and SVGAGI (reference sequence). The CDR3 spans 13 residues. The V and J ends lost 11 bases and 0 bases, in that order; junction bases with no gene match: 6. CDR3 DNA sequence: TGTGCCTCAGGGGGAGGCGTGAACACTGAAGCTTTCTTT. This codes for CASGGGVNTEAFF.

V gene TRBV19 combines with J gene TRBJ1-2; D might be TRBD1 (6 bases). V lost 5 bases and J 6 bases, leaving 10 bases between the germline ends. The germline gives CDR1 LNHDA, CDR2 SQIVND (reference sequence). The CDR3 is 12 residues long. CDR3 in DNA: TGTGCCAGTAGTTGGGGGACAAATGGCTACACCTTC. This sequence encodes CASSWGTNGYTF.

The chain combines TRBV2 with TRBJ1-4; D is possibly TRBD1 (5 bases). Germline CDR1 reads SNHLY; CDR2 reads FYNNEI. With 8 bases removed from V and 10 bases from J, the gap between germline ends came to 14 bases. The CDR3 sequence is 12 residues long. The chain's CDR3 is CASSGEGRKLFF. The CDR3, as DNA: TGTGCCAGCTCGGGGGAGGGGCGAAAACTGTTTTTT.

CDR3 residues: CASSQTGRDTEAFF. DNA for the CDR3: TGTGCCAGCAGCCAGACAGGAAGGGACACTGAAGCTTTCTTT. The chain uses TRBV3-1 (or the pseudogene TRBV3-2) and TRBJ1-1; possibly TRBD1 for D (6 bases). CDR1 and CDR2 (germline): LGHDT, YNNKEL (reference sequence). The CDR3 totals 14 residues. V dropped 3 bases and J dropped 3 bases, with 11 bases sitting between them.

The V and J genes are TRBV30 and TRBJ1-2, with 8 bases aligning to TRBD1. Germline assignment: CDR1 GTSNPN and CDR2 SVGIG (reference sequence). V was clipped by 3 bases and J by 4 bases; unmatched bases: 7. This CDR3 has 14 amino acids. The CDR3 is CAWRSQGAGYGYTF. The DNA of the CDR3 is TGTGCCTGGAGGTCCCAGGGGGCAGGCTATGGCTACACCTTC.

The V gene is TRBV27, the J gene TRBJ1-2; the D gene is possibly TRBD1 (5 bases). Germline CDR1 is MNHEY and CDR2 is SMNVEV (reference sequence). The V end lost 3 bases, the J end lost 6 bases, and 14 bases lay between the germline ends. The CDR3 spans 14 residues. The CDR3 DNA reads as TGTGCCAGCAGTTTTGGCGTAGGGGTGGATGGCTACACCTTC. This encodes CASSFGVGVDGYTF.

This chain links TRBV25-1 with TRBJ1-5; D possibly corresponds to TRBD1 (5 bases). This CDR3 has 13 amino acids. Between the trimmed V and J ends, which lost 9 bases and 4 bases, there was a span of 13 bases. In germline, CDR1 is MGHDK, CDR2 SYGVNS. This CDR3 reads CASAPGLNQPQHF. Here the CDR3 DNA reads TGTGCCAGTGCCCCAGGGCTTAATCAGCCCCAGCATTTT.

This sequence joins TRBV5-4 and TRBJ2-5, with TRBD2 matching over 10 bases. The CDR3 sequence is 14 residues long. The germline gives CDR1 SGHNT, CDR2 YYREEE (reference sequence). The trim removed 4 bases at V and 5 bases at J, leaving 5 bases unmatched. CDR3 protein: CASSQSGGAETQYF. The CDR3 DNA is TGTGCCAGCAGCCAAAGCGGGGGGGCGGAGACCCAGTACTTC.

The V gene is TRBV10-3, the J gene TRBJ2-5; the match to TRBD2 covers 8 bases. CDR1 and CDR2 (germline): ENHRY, SYGVKD. CDR3 length: 15 amino acids. Trimming took 6 bases from V and 2 from J; bases not matched to a gene: 8. CDR3 sequence reads: CAIREHGGGQETQYF. CDR3 bases: TGTGCCATCAGGGAACACGGGGGGGGACAAGAGACCCAGTACTTC.

The rearrangement links TRBV9 to TRBJ2-3, with D possibly TRBD2 on 5 matching bases. Germline V lookup: CDR1 SGDLS, CDR2 YYNGEE. This CDR3 is 12 amino acids long. V gave up 3 bases and J gave up 10 bases, with 12 bases separating them. CDR3 bases: TGTGCCAGCAGCGGGGTTGGGAGTTCGCAGTATTTT. Amino acids: CASSGVGSSQYF.

V and J are TRBV7-2 and TRBJ1-1; 7 bases fit TRBD1. The CDR3 extends over 14 amino acids. The J segment lost 6 bases and the V segment lost 5 bases, leaving 9 bases of the junction unmatched. Germline V gene data show CDR1 as SGHTA and CDR2 as FQGNSA. CDR3 region: CASSERDREAEAFF. CDR3 coding DNA: TGTGCCAGCAGCGAACGGGACAGAGAGGCTGAAGCTTTCTTT. Filled out from reference TRBV7-2 and TRBJ1-1, the complete variable domain reads GAGVSQSPSNKVTEKGKDVELRCDPISGHTALYWYRQSLGQGLEFLIYFQGNSAPDKSGLPSDRFSAERTGGSVSTLTIQRTQQEDSAVYLCASSERDREAEAFFGQGTRLTVV.

This clone was seen a handful of times. The chain has TRBV6-5 and TRBJ2-6; D is unclear. Per germline, CDR1 MNHEY and CDR2 SVGAGI. The V gene lost 6 bases and the J gene lost 0 bases, with 9 bases spanning the gap. CDR3 length: 15 residues. The CDR3 spells CASRRARSGANVLTF. CDR3 DNA sequence: TGTGCCAGCAGGAGAGCCCGCTCTGGGGCCAACGTCCTGACTTTC.

The rearrangement joins TRBV5-1 to TRBJ1-1; TRBD1 matches 11 bases. The CDR3 sequence is 15 residues long. Germline V gene sequence: CDR1 SGHRS, CDR2 YFSETQ. V was clipped by 0 bases and J by 4 bases; unmatched bases: 2. The CDR3 region is CASSLEGQGVTEAFF. CDR3 sequence (DNA): TGCGCCAGCAGCTTGGAGGGACAGGGGGTCACTGAAGCTTTCTTT. Supplemented by reference TRBV5-1 and TRBJ1-1, the full variable domain reads KAGVTQTPRYLIKTRGQQVTLSCSPISGHRSVSWYQQTPGQGLQFLFEYFSETQRNKGNFPGRFSGRQFSNSRSEMNVSTLELGDSALYLCASSLEGQGVTEAFFGQGTRLTVV.

The chain couples TRBV9 to TRBJ2-5; TRBD2 matches at 9 bases. The CDR3 runs 16 residues. Germline V gene sequence: CDR1 SGDLS, CDR2 YYNGEE. V dropped 1 base and J dropped 3; count of bases not matched to a gene: 7. CDR3 DNA: TGTGCCAGCAGCGTAAGGGCGGGGGGGTCAGAAGAGACCCAGTACTTC. Amino acids: CASSVRAGGSEETQYF.

The chain uses TRBV5-1 and TRBJ1-5; possibly TRBD1 for D (6 bases). This CDR3 is 14 amino acids long. CDR1 is SGHRS and CDR2 is YFSETQ in the germline V gene. V lost 2 bases to trimming and J lost 5 bases, with 11 bases between them. The CDR3 loop reads CASSLGGIDQPQHF. The CDR3 DNA reads as TGCGCCAGCAGCTTAGGGGGTATTGATCAGCCCCAGCATTTT.

This clone appeared a few times. The V call is TRBV9, the J call TRBJ1-1, with D tentatively TRBD1 (5 bases). Per germline, CDR1 SGDLS and CDR2 YYNGEE. The CDR3 loop spans 15 amino acids. Trimming stripped 0 bases from V and 6 bases from J, with 15 bases between. The DNA of the CDR3 is TGTGCCAGCAGCGTAGTACCTACAGGTTTCGCTGAAGCTTTCTTT. Amino acids: CASSVVPTGFAEAFF.

Note on this clone: Sequence at one end of the junction differs from germline and may be a read error. The chain uses TRBV7-2 and TRBJ2-7, with D unclear. Germline values: CDR1 SGHTA, CDR2 FQGNSA. The CDR3 runs to 13 residues. CDR3 DNA: TGTGCCAGCCGAAAATTGGGCTCCCACGAGCAGTACTTC. It specifies CASRKLGSHEQYF.

V and J are TRBV11-1 and TRBJ2-3; TRBD1 aligns across 10 bases. The CDR3 is 16 amino acids. Per germline, CDR1 SGHAT and CDR2 FQDESV (reference sequence). Germline trimming cut 5 bases from V and 0 bases from J; bases unmatched to any gene: 5. The CDR3 spells CASSARDRGSTDTQYF. The CDR3 DNA reads as TGTGCCAGCAGCGCCCGGGACAGGGGAAGCACAGATACGCAGTATTTT.